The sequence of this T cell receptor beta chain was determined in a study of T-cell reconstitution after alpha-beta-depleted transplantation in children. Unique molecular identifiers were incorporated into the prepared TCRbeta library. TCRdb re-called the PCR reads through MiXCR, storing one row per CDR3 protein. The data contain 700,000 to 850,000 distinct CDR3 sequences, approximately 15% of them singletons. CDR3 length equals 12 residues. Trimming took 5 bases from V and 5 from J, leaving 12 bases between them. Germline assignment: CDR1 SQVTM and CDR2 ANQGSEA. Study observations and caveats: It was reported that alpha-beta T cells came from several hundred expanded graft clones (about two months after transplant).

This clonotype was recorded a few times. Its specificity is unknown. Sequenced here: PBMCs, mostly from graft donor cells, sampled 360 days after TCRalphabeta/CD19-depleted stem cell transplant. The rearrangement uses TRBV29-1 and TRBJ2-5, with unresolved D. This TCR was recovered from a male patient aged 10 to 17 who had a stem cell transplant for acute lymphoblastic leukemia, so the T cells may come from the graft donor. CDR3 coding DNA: TGCAGCGTTTGTGTGGGTGGCGAGACCCAGTACTTC. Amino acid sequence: CSVCVGGETQYF.